Below are 22 T cell receptor beta chains sequenced from a single sample in a study of CD8+CD57+ T cells in acquired aplastic anemia. The TCR beta profiling, which covered VDJ combination and CDR3 sequence, was carried out using genomic DNA as the template. Using its own MiXCR run on the reads, TCRdb lists one record per CDR3 protein. This sample has some 200,000 distinct CDR3 sequences, with approximately 60% found just once. Sequenced sample: sorted CD4+, CD8+, or CD8+CD57+ T cells (not recorded which) from PBMCs. The receptors shown here come from a human donor in good health.

The V call is TRBV7-2, the J call TRBJ2-7, with 9 bases that match TRBD2. Germline-derived CDR1 and CDR2 are SGHTA and FQGNSA. V shed 1 base and J 2 bases; nucleotides not matched to a gene: 12. The CDR3 consists of 18 residues. The CDR3 loop reads CASSLGGAGGRLAYEQYF. CDR3 sequence (DNA): TGTGCCAGCAGCTTAGGAGGCGCGGGAGGGCGATTGGCCTACGAGCAGTACTTC.

On this clonotype: One junction end disagrees with the germline gene, perhaps due to a read error. V gene TRBV19 combines with J gene TRBJ2-7; 8 positions match TRBD2. The CDR3 consists of 14 residues. Germline V gene lookup returns CDR1 LNHDA and CDR2 SQIVND (reference sequence). Here the CDR3 DNA reads TGTGCCAGTAGCATAGCGGGAACAGCCTACGAGCAGTACTTC. This gives the protein CASSIAGTAYEQYF.

The chain employs TRBV20-1 and TRBJ2-5; TRBD2 matches at 7 bases. Losses at the gene ends were 3 bases for V and 4 bases for J; bases not matched to a gene: 5. The CDR3 length is 13 residues. CDR1 is DFQATT, CDR2 SNEGSKA, per germline (reference sequence). In DNA, the CDR3 is TGCAGTGCTAGGTTTTGGGGGGGAGAGACCCAGTACTTC. It specifies CSARFWGGETQYF.

The chain is built from TRBV20-1 and TRBJ2-5; D unclear. This CDR3 comprises 14 residues. Trimming removed 3 bases at V and 5 bases at J, with 16 bases between. The germline CDR1 and CDR2 sequences are DFQATT and SNEGSKA (reference sequence). The CDR3: CSASRASSMETQYF. The CDR3 nucleotides are TGCAGTGCTAGTCGGGCCTCATCCATGGAGACCCAGTACTTC.

This chain links TRBV7-3 with TRBJ2-5; possibly TRBD2 for D (6 bases). Germline V gene lookup returns CDR1 SGHTA and CDR2 FQGTGA. This CDR3 spans 15 amino acids. V lost 4 bases to trimming and J lost 3 bases, with 15 bases between them. Here the CDR3 reads CASSSSIAGKETQYF. DNA of the CDR3: TGTGCCAGCAGCTCCTCCATCGCGGGAAAAGAGACCCAGTACTTC. The full variable domain, rest sourced from reference TRBV7-3 and TRBJ2-5, is GAGVSQTPSNKVTEKGKYVELRCDPISGHTALYWYRQSLGQGPEFLIYFQGTGAADDSGLPNDRFFAVRPEGSVSTLKIQRTERGDSAVYLCASSSSIAGKETQYFGPGTRLLVL.

The chain couples TRBV2 to TRBJ2-7, with 8 bases matching TRBD2. J was trimmed by 4 bases and V by 3 bases; bases with no gene match: 2. Germline CDR1 reads SNHLY; CDR2 reads FYNNEI. CDR3 length: 13 residues. The CDR3 DNA reads TGTGCCAGCAGTGACGGCGGGAGGTACGAGCAGTACTTC. Translated: CASSDGGRYEQYF.

In regard to this clonotype: A read error may account for a junction end that differs from germline. The V call is TRBV5-1, the J call TRBJ1-2, with 10 bases fitting TRBD1. The CDR3 loop spans 14 amino acids. CDR1 is SGHRS, CDR2 YFSETQ, per germline. CDR3 loop: CASSPGQGLSGYTF. The CDR3 DNA sequence: TGTGCCAGCAGCCCGGGACAGGGGTTGAGTGGCTACACCTTC.

This clonotype has a single count. The V and J genes are TRBV24-1 and TRBJ2-1; D not certain. The CDR3 loop spans 13 amino acids. Trimming cost V 3 bases and J 3 bases, with 5 bases left between them. The germline V gene has CDR1 KGHDR and CDR2 SFDVKD. The CDR3 sequence is CATSDPLYNEQFF. The CDR3 bases are TGTGCCACCAGTGATCCCCTCTACAATGAGCAGTTCTTC.

This sequence joins TRBV10-3 and TRBJ2-3; a weak D match, TRBD2 (5 bases). Germline V gives CDR1 ENHRY, CDR2 SYGVKD. Trimming removed 2 bases at V and 1 base at J, with 13 bases between. The CDR3 spans 16 residues. The CDR3, as DNA: TGTGCCATCAGTGAGCGGAGGTCTTCCGGCACAGATACGCAGTATTTT. Residues: CAISERRSSGTDTQYF.

This clonotype was observed a handful of times. The chain combines TRBV6-2 or TRBV6-3 with TRBJ1-1; the D gene is possibly TRBD1 (5 bases). V was clipped by 2 bases and J by 3 bases, with 16 bases between them. The CDR3 is 16 amino acids. The germline CDR1 and CDR2 sequences are MNHEY and SVGEGT. CDR3 loop: CASSYPFRGGDTEAFF. Written as DNA, the CDR3 is TGTGCCAGCAGTTACCCTTTCCGGGGCGGGGACACTGAAGCTTTCTTT.

V is TRBV24-1 and J is TRBJ1-2, with a weak D call TRBD1 (5 bases). The V end lost 6 bases, the J end lost 0 bases, and 10 bases lay between the germline ends. The CDR3 totals 14 residues. Germline values: CDR1 KGHDR, CDR2 SFDVKD. In DNA, the CDR3 is TGTGCCACCAGTCCAGGGCCTACTAACTATGGCTACACCTTC. Its translation is CATSPGPTNYGYTF.

V is TRBV5-6 and J is TRBJ1-4, with 10 nucleotides matching TRBD1. V lost 1 base, J lost 5 bases, and 5 bases stayed unmatched. Germline values: CDR1 SGHDT, CDR2 YYEEEE. The CDR3 spans 16 residues. The CDR3 nucleotides are TGTGCCAGCAGCTTGTTGGGACAGGGGATAAATGAAAAACTGTTTTTT. Its protein product is CASSLLGQGINEKLFF.

The CDR3 sequence is CASSPSSISFTDTQYF. The CDR3 bases are TGTGCCAGCAGTCCTTCTAGCATTTCATTCACAGATACGCAGTATTTT. The rearrangement joins TRBV12-3 or TRBV12-4 to TRBJ2-3, with D possibly matching TRBD2 (5 bases). V lost 5 bases to trimming and J lost 2 bases, with 17 bases between them. The CDR3 covers 16 residues.

The rearrangement uses TRBV5-5 and TRBJ2-6, with D hard to call. This CDR3 is 13 amino acids long. The V end was cut by 4 bases, the J end by 5 bases, with 7 bases between. Germline CDR1 and CDR2: SGHKS and YYEKEE (reference sequence). CDR3 DNA sequence: TGTGCCAGCAGCAATACACGGGCCAACGTCCTGACTTTC. Its protein product is CASSNTRANVLTF.

This clonotype was recorded many times. The chain couples TRBV30 to TRBJ2-7, with D perhaps TRBD1 (6 bases). The CDR3 length is 14 residues. Germline V lookup: CDR1 GTSNPN, CDR2 SVGIG (reference sequence). Trimming removed 3 bases at V and 2 bases at J, with 14 bases between. CDR3 DNA sequence: TGTGCCTGGAGACCTCGGACAGTCGCCTACGAGCAGTACTTC. As protein: CAWRPRTVAYEQYF.

The chain combines TRBV19 with TRBJ1-1; D not resolved. This CDR3 has 14 residues. V was pared by 0 bases and J by 1 base, with 6 bases between. Germline CDR1 LNHDA, CDR2 SQIVND (reference sequence). The CDR3 nucleotides read TGTGCCAGTAGTATAGATGCCGGGAACACTGAAGCTTTCTTT. Its translation is CASSIDAGNTEAFF.

This sequence joins TRBV5-1 and TRBJ2-3, with a possible D match to TRBD1 (6 bases). V was clipped by 3 bases and J by 5 bases, with 13 bases between them. Germline assignment: CDR1 SGHRS and CDR2 YFSETQ. This CDR3 has 14 amino acids. CDR3 sequence reads: CASSSGAYVDTQYF. The CDR3 DNA is TGCGCCAGCAGCTCAGGGGCCTATGTAGATACGCAGTATTTT.

The rearrangement links TRBV2 to TRBJ1-2; D possibly corresponds to TRBD1 (6 bases). The CDR3 contains 15 residues. Germline CDR1 and CDR2: SNHLY and FYNNEI. The V end was cut by 1 base, the J end by 2 bases, with 11 bases between. As DNA, the CDR3 is TGTGCCAGCAGTGAAGGGGGCAGGGGAAACTATGGCTACACCTTC. Translating it yields CASSEGGRGNYGYTF.

The rearrangement links TRBV9 to TRBJ2-1, with 8 bases fitting TRBD2. The germline CDR1 and CDR2 sequences are SGDLS and YYNGEE. J lost 7 bases, V lost 0 bases, and 3 bases had no gene match. This CDR3 contains 14 residues. This chain's CDR3 is CASSVGTSWNEQFF. The CDR3 DNA sequence: TGTGCCAGCAGCGTAGGGACTAGCTGGAATGAGCAGTTCTTC.

This clonotype was counted at least ten times. The chain combines TRBV5-1 with TRBJ1-1, with a weak D call TRBD1 (6 bases). Per germline, CDR1 SGHRS and CDR2 YFSETQ. Trimming stripped 7 bases from V and 2 bases from J, with 15 bases between. The CDR3 sequence is 14 residues long. CDR3 bases: TGCGCCAGCCGAGGATTGGACAGCAACACTGAAGCTTTCTTT. It translates to CASRGLDSNTEAFF.

The sample holds many counts of this clonotype. The V gene is TRBV6-2 or TRBV6-3, the J gene TRBJ1-2, with 7 bases matching TRBD1. After removal of 5 bases from V and 2 bases from J, the junction contained 8 bases not matched to a gene. The CDR3 is 15 amino acids. From germline, CDR1 is MNHEY and CDR2 SVGEGT. Written as DNA, the CDR3 is TGTGCCAGCAGTGCGCTAGGACAGGAGAACTATGGCTACACCTTC. Its translation: CASSALGQENYGYTF.

This clonotype was counted at least ten times. J is TRBJ2-7 and V is TRBV10-2; D may be TRBD2 (5 bases). CDR3 length: 13 amino acids. Germline lookup yields CDR1 WSHSY and CDR2 SAAADI. The V end was cut by 3 bases, the J end by 4 bases, with 10 bases between. CDR3 sequence (DNA): TGCGCCAGCAGTGAAGGACTTAAATACGAGCAGTACTTC. The encoded protein is CASSEGLKYEQYF.